This TCR beta chain was profiled in a study of T cell repertoires in aging, cancer and after chemotherapy. General study points: Untreated cancer patients had significantly lower blood TCR diversity than age-matched healthy donors.

Rearranged V-D-J TRB sequences were amplified with a mixed TRB-A/B primer pool. TCRdb redid the calling of the multiplex PCR reads with MiXCR, one entry per CDR3 protein. Of 10,000 to 15,000 distinct CDR3 sequences detected, roughly 35% appear once; the ten largest clones hold approximately 6.6%. The CDR3 covers 15 residues. Germline loops: CDR1 SGHNT, CDR2 YYREEE (reference sequence). With 4 bases clipped from V and 6 bases from J, the junction kept 9 bases outside the gene matches. Concerning this clonotype itself: Its antigen remains unknown.

The template was genomic DNA from peripheral blood, not RNA. The sample was blood. The chain employs TRBV5-4 and TRBJ1-5; 8 bases fit TRBD1. The TCR comes from a human donor in good health. The donor label of this sample is uncertain. The CDR3 region is CASSPGTGSRQPQHF. CDR3 DNA sequence: TGTGCCAGCAGCCCCGGGACAGGTAGTCGTCAGCCCCAGCATTTT.